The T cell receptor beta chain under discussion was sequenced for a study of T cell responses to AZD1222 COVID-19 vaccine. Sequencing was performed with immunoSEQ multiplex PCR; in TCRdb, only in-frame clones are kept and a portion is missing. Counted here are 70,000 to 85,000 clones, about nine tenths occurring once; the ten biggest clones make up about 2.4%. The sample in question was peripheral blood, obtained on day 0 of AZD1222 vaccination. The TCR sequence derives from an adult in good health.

The CDR3 nucleotides read TGTGCCAGCAGCCAATATCTAGCCAGGGCTGGGGCCAACGTCCTGACTTTC. Protein product: CASSQYLARAGANVLTF. The chain joins TRBV4-2 to TRBJ2-6, with D perhaps being TRBD1 or TRBD2 (5 bases each). The CDR3 consists of 17 residues. Trimming left V 2 bases short and J 2 bases short, with 13 bases between. The germline V gene encodes CDR1 LGHNA and CDR2 YNFKEQ.